This is a list of T cell receptor beta chains from one sample in a study of blood T cell repertoires in COVID-19. The table came from immunoSEQ multiplex PCR; TCRdb's copy has only in-frame clones and leaves some out. The sample holds about 67,000 clones, more than 75% seen once. Sample: peripheral blood. Receptors were obtained from a man aged 50-59 years with active COVID-19. The CDR3 runs from the conserved cysteine through the conserved F or W. Fields, in order: CDR3 protein, CDR3 DNA, D gene, V gene, clone size, J gene. The D gene is left open where the match is weak. Some rows mark clone size as missing; the rest say once, few, many or name a class of expanded clone.

CDR3 protein: CASSRGGGDYNEQFF
CDR3 DNA: TGTGCCAGCAGCCGGGGGGGCGGGGACTACAATGAGCAGTTCTTC
D gene: TRBD2
V gene: TRBV5-4
clone size: once
J gene: TRBJ2-1

CDR3 protein: CSASRDRAFNQPQHF
CDR3 DNA: TGCAGTGCTAGTCGGGACAGGGCGTTTAATCAGCCCCAGCATTTT
D gene: TRBD1
V gene: TRBV20-1
clone size: .
J gene: TRBJ1-5

CDR3 protein: CASSQETSRFLFF
CDR3 DNA: TGTGCCAGCAGCCAAGAAACGTCCCGGTTTCTGTTCTTC
D gene: .
V gene: TRBV4-2
clone size: .
J gene: TRBJ2-1

CDR3 protein: CASSPPTGHWVNEQFF
CDR3 DNA: TGTGCCAGCTCACCACCTACAGGTCATTGGGTCAATGAGCAGTTCTTC
D gene: .
V gene: TRBV18
clone size: .
J gene: TRBJ2-1

CDR3 protein: CASSYGDSIGYTF
CDR3 DNA: TGTGCCAGCAGTTACGGGGACAGTATCGGCTACACCTTC
D gene: TRBD1
V gene: TRBV6-5
clone size: .
J gene: TRBJ1-2

CDR3 protein: CASSLAADYGYTF
CDR3 DNA: TGCGCCAGCAGCTTGGCGGCGGACTATGGCTACACCTTC
D gene: .
V gene: TRBV5-1
clone size: .
J gene: TRBJ1-2

CDR3 protein: CASSSLGLSGVFEQFF
CDR3 DNA: TGCGCCAGCAGCTCCCTAGGACTATCGGGAGTTTTTGAGCAGTTCTTC
D gene: .
V gene: TRBV5-1
clone size: .
J gene: TRBJ2-1

CDR3 protein: CASSLTSGWGSYF
CDR3 DNA: TGTGCCAGCAGTTTGACTAGCGGGTGGGGTTCGTATTTT
D gene: TRBD2
V gene: TRBV12-3/TRBV12-4
clone size: .
J gene: TRBJ2-3

CDR3 protein: CATGKALAGAYNEQFF
CDR3 DNA: TGTGCCACCGGAAAGGCACTAGCGGGAGCCTACAATGAGCAGTTCTTC
D gene: TRBD2
V gene: TRBV7-8
clone size: .
J gene: TRBJ2-1

CDR3 protein: CASSSGTVGVREQYF
CDR3 DNA: TGTGCCAGCAGTTCCGGGACAGTGGGCGTTCGCGAGCAGTACTTC
D gene: TRBD1
V gene: TRBV28
clone size: .
J gene: TRBJ2-7

CDR3 protein: CASSLRQGRSGYTF
CDR3 DNA: TGTGCCAGCAGTTTAAGACAGGGGCGGTCAGGCTACACCTTC
D gene: TRBD1
V gene: TRBV28
clone size: .
J gene: TRBJ1-2

CDR3 protein: CAWSVPGGRGNSPLHF
CDR3 DNA: TGTGCCTGGAGTGTACCGGGGGGCCGGGGTAATTCACCCCTCCACTTT
D gene: .
V gene: TRBV30
clone size: once
J gene: TRBJ1-6

CDR3 protein: CASSQEAGAWAGANVLTF
CDR3 DNA: TGCGCCAGCAGCCAAGAAGCGGGGGCATGGGCTGGGGCCAACGTCCTGACTTTC
D gene: TRBD2
V gene: TRBV4-1
clone size: .
J gene: TRBJ2-6

CDR3 protein: CATSDRLAGDNYNEQFF
CDR3 DNA: TGTGCCACCAGTGATCGGCTAGCGGGAGACAACTACAATGAGCAGTTCTTC
D gene: TRBD2
V gene: TRBV24-1
clone size: .
J gene: TRBJ2-1

CDR3 protein: CASSNSAEIQYF
CDR3 DNA: TGTGCCAGCAGCAATTCGGCGGAAATTCAGTACTTC
D gene: .
V gene: TRBV7-9
clone size: .
J gene: TRBJ2-4

CDR3 protein: CASSLGGLLTYEQYF
CDR3 DNA: TGTGCCAGCAGCTTAGGGGGACTTCTCACCTACGAGCAGTACTTC
D gene: .
V gene: TRBV7-8
clone size: .
J gene: TRBJ2-7

CDR3 protein: CASSAYPVEPQHF
CDR3 DNA: TGTGCCAGTAGTGCCTATCCTGTAGAGCCCCAGCATTTT
D gene: .
V gene: TRBV19
clone size: .
J gene: TRBJ1-5

CDR3 protein: CAWSLLAGHTQYF
CDR3 DNA: TGTGCCTGGAGTTTACTAGCGGGTCATACGCAGTATTTT
D gene: TRBD2
V gene: TRBV30
clone size: .
J gene: TRBJ2-3

CDR3 protein: CASRPTGGASQETQYF
CDR3 DNA: TGTGCCAGCAGGCCTACGGGCGGGGCCAGCCAAGAGACCCAGTACTTC
D gene: .
V gene: TRBV7-2
clone size: once
J gene: TRBJ2-5

CDR3 protein: CASRPTGVKNIQYF
CDR3 DNA: TGTGCCAGCAGACCGACAGGGGTCAAAAACATTCAGTACTTC
D gene: TRBD1
V gene: TRBV28
clone size: .
J gene: TRBJ2-4

CDR3 protein: CASSFRQESYGYTF
CDR3 DNA: TGTGCCAGCAGTTTTCGACAGGAGAGCTATGGCTACACCTTC
D gene: .
V gene: TRBV28
clone size: .
J gene: TRBJ1-2

CDR3 protein: CASGKGTDYGYTF
CDR3 DNA: TGTGCCAGCGGGAAAGGGACAGACTATGGCTACACCTTC
D gene: TRBD1
V gene: TRBV27
clone size: .
J gene: TRBJ1-2

CDR3 protein: CASSVGWTVAAGTEAFF
CDR3 DNA: TGTGCCAGCAGCGTAGGTTGGACAGTGGCTGCCGGCACTGAAGCTTTCTTT
D gene: .
V gene: TRBV9
clone size: .
J gene: TRBJ1-1

CDR3 protein: CASSAGRNSGGTEAFF
CDR3 DNA: TGCGCCAGCAGCGCGGGCCGGAATTCAGGAGGCACTGAAGCTTTCTTT
D gene: .
V gene: TRBV5-1
clone size: .
J gene: TRBJ1-1

CDR3 protein: CASSPPSLGSLNF
CDR3 DNA: TGTGCCAGCAGCCCCCCCTCTCTGGGGAGTCTGAATTTT
D gene: .
V gene: TRBV9
clone size: .
J gene: TRBJ1-3

CDR3 protein: CASSLTYSSYNEQFF
CDR3 DNA: TGCGCCAGCAGCTTGACTTATAGCTCCTACAATGAGCAGTTCTTC
D gene: .
V gene: TRBV5-1
clone size: .
J gene: TRBJ2-1

CDR3 protein: CASRLAPNYGYTF
CDR3 DNA: TGTGCCAGCAGGTTGGCCCCTAACTATGGCTACACCTTC
D gene: .
V gene: TRBV6-5
clone size: .
J gene: TRBJ1-2

CDR3 protein: CASSLDSPLNSPLHF
CDR3 DNA: TGCGCCAGCAGCTTGGACAGCCCCTTGAATTCACCCCTCCACTTT
D gene: .
V gene: TRBV5-1
clone size: .
J gene: TRBJ1-6

CDR3 protein: CASKSGSGHEQYF
CDR3 DNA: TGTGCCAGCAAATCCGGGAGTGGACACGAGCAGTACTTC
D gene: .
V gene: TRBV6-6
clone size: .
J gene: TRBJ2-7

CDR3 protein: CASSETGQGVYEQYF
CDR3 DNA: TGTGCCAGCAGTGAAACGGGACAGGGGGTCTACGAGCAGTACTTC
D gene: TRBD1
V gene: TRBV6-1
clone size: .
J gene: TRBJ2-7

CDR3 protein: CASRREREFGELFF
CDR3 DNA: TGTGCCAGCCGCCGGGAGCGGGAGTTCGGGGAGCTGTTTTTT
D gene: TRBD2
V gene: TRBV27
clone size: .
J gene: TRBJ2-2

CDR3 protein: CASSMGHGTEAFF
CDR3 DNA: TGTGCCAGCAGTATGGGCCATGGCACTGAAGCTTTCTTT
D gene: .
V gene: TRBV2
clone size: .
J gene: TRBJ1-1

CDR3 protein: CASSPAVAGNNSPLHF
CDR3 DNA: TGTGCCAGCAGCCCCGCTGTGGCAGGCAATAATTCACCCCTCCACTTT
D gene: .
V gene: TRBV28
clone size: .
J gene: TRBJ1-6

CDR3 protein: CASSREGANTGELFF
CDR3 DNA: TGTGCCAGCAGCCGGGAGGGCGCGAACACCGGGGAGCTGTTTTTT
D gene: TRBD2
V gene: TRBV6-4
clone size: .
J gene: TRBJ2-2

CDR3 protein: CASSLDETPNTEAFF
CDR3 DNA: TGTGCCAGCAGCTTAGATGAGACACCGAACACTGAAGCTTTCTTT
D gene: .
V gene: TRBV7-8
clone size: few
J gene: TRBJ1-1